The rows below give T cell receptor beta chains drawn from one sample of a study of blood T cells in healthy people across ages. TCRdb used MiXCR to reprocess the 5' RACE reads, holding one entry per CDR3 protein. The sample yields 1.5 million or so distinct CDR3 sequences, approximately 42% seen once. Specimen: blood. The receptors were gathered from a woman aged 18-35 years in good health. Each CDR3 is given with its conserved first and last residue. A D gene is named only where the DNA matches it firmly. Only some rows state a clone size, as once, few, many or a class for expanded clones.

D gene	clone size	J gene	CDR3 length	V gene	CDR3 protein	CDR3 DNA
-	-	TRBJ2-7	11	TRBV29-1	CSVGTLYEQYF	TGCAGCGTTGGGACTCTCTACGAGCAGTACTTC
-	-	TRBJ2-7	18	TRBV27	CASSYRYRRVDLDYEQYF	TGTGCCAGCAGTTATAGGTATCGGCGGGTCGATCTCGACTACGAGCAGTACTTC
-	many	TRBJ1-5	13	TRBV12-3/TRBV12-4	CASSLQGNQPQHF	TGTGCCAGCAGCCTCCAGGGTAATCAGCCCCAGCATTTT
-	-	TRBJ1-2	13	TRBV14	CASRRGALGGYTF	TGTGCCAGCAGGAGAGGGGCCCTCGGTGGCTACACCTTC
-	few	TRBJ2-7	11	TRBV20-1	CSANRQLEQYF	TGCAGTGCGAATCGGCAGCTCGAGCAGTACTTC
TRBD1	-	TRBJ2-7	12	TRBV2	CATQETGDEQYF	TGTGCCACGCAGGAAACAGGGGACGAGCAGTACTTC
TRBD2	few	TRBJ2-3	16	TRBV7-6	CASSLNLAAGTDTQYF	TGTGCCAGCAGCTTAAATCTGGCAGCGGGAACAGATACGCAGTATTTT
TRBD2	-	TRBJ2-1	16	TRBV6-2/TRBV6-3	CASSSERGANYNEQFF	TGTGCCAGCAGTTCGGAGCGGGGGGCCAACTACAATGAGCAGTTCTTC
TRBD1	few	TRBJ1-1	17	TRBV12-5	CASGLSPGTGGLPEAFF	TGTGCTAGTGGTTTGTCCCCCGGGACAGGGGGTTTACCTGAAGCTTTCTTT
-	-	TRBJ2-3	14	TRBV25-1	CASRKTGKADTQYF	TGTGCCAGCAGGAAGACAGGAAAGGCAGATACGCAGTATTTT
TRBD1	few	TRBJ1-2	15	TRBV6-1	CASSGRDRANYGYTF	TGTGCCAGCAGTGGCCGGGACAGAGCTAACTATGGCTACACCTTC
-	-	TRBJ2-1	15	TRBV6-6	CASSYPNDLDETQFF	TGTGCCAGCAGTTACCCTAATGACCTAGACGAGACCCAGTTCTTC
-	few	TRBJ2-1	15	TRBV14	CASAEGGTYYNEQFF	TGTGCCAGCGCCGAAGGGGGGACCTACTACAATGAGCAGTTCTTC
-	-	TRBJ2-3	14	TRBV9	CASSSQGGGDTQYF	TGTGCCAGCAGCTCACAGGGAGGGGGAGATACGCAGTATTTT
-	-	TRBJ2-1	9	TRBV2	CAAGHEQFF	TGTGCCGCGGGGCATGAGCAGTTCTTC
-	-	TRBJ2-5	15	TRBV7-2	CASSLWLAAQETQYF	TGTGCCAGCAGCTTATGGTTAGCTGCGCAAGAGACCCAGTACTTC
TRBD1	few	TRBJ2-7	13	TRBV12-3/TRBV12-4	CASSLGTGAEQYF	TGTGCCAGCAGCCTAGGGACAGGGGCCGAGCAGTACTTC
TRBD2	-	TRBJ2-1	19	TRBV5-1	CASSPGTSGLSPNPNEQFF	TGCGCCAGCAGCCCAGGGACTAGCGGGCTATCCCCAAATCCGAATGAGCAGTTCTTC
-	-	TRBJ1-1	15	TRBV5-5	CASSRETGGNTEAFF	TGTGCCAGCAGCCGGGAGACAGGCGGAAACACTGAAGCTTTCTTT
-	few	TRBJ2-1	15	TRBV6-5	CASSYGRGGNNEQFF	TGTGCCAGCAGTTACGGGAGGGGGGGAAACAATGAGCAGTTCTTC
-	many	TRBJ2-3	15	TRBV4-1	CASSQENSGRTTQYF	TGCGCCAGCAGCCAAGAAAACTCCGGGAGAACTACGCAGTATTTT
-	once	TRBJ2-7	16	TRBV6-6	CASTPRSSKPFYEQYF	TGTGCCAGCACCCCGAGATCCAGTAAACCCTTCTACGAGCAGTACTTC
-	-	TRBJ1-2	14	TRBV7-2	CASSAHRDNYGYTF	TGTGCCAGCAGCGCCCACAGGGACAACTATGGCTACACCTTC
-	-	TRBJ2-2	17	TRBV6-2/TRBV6-3	CASSYPGSGPYTGELFF	TGTGCCAGCAGTTACCCGGGGAGCGGGCCGTACACCGGGGAGCTGTTTTTT
-	few	TRBJ2-7	13	TRBV7-2	CASSRWSSYEQYF	TGTGCCAGCTCCCGGTGGAGCTCCTACGAGCAGTACTTC
-	-	TRBJ2-3	14	TRBV7-2	CASSLGADPHTQYF	TGTGCCAGCAGCCTTGGGGCAGACCCCCATACGCAGTATTTT
-	few	TRBJ2-3	17	TRBV10-3	CAISGPQEGGITDTQYF	TGTGCCATCAGTGGGCCCCAGGAGGGCGGGATCACAGATACGCAGTATTTT
-	-	TRBJ2-1	13	TRBV7-2	CASAGEWRNEQFF	TGTGCCAGCGCCGGCGAGTGGAGGAATGAGCAGTTCTTC
TRBD2	-	TRBJ2-5	13	TRBV6-5	CASSYSGGFVQYF	TGTGCCAGCAGTTACTCGGGGGGGTTTGTCCAGTACTTC
-	few	TRBJ1-6	15	TRBV7-2	CASSLDSGYNSPLHF	TGTGCCAGCAGCTTAGACAGCGGATATAATTCACCCCTCCACTTT
-	few	TRBJ2-1	12	TRBV29-1	CSVARASAEQFF	TGCAGCGTCGCCCGCGCGAGCGCAGAGCAGTTCTTC
-	-	TRBJ2-5	15	TRBV6-1	CASSEGPRVYNEQYF	TGTGCCAGCAGTGAAGGGCCGAGGGTATACAATGAGCAGTACTTC
TRBD2	-	TRBJ2-2	19	TRBV24-1	CATSPGLAGGPANTGELFF	TGTGCCACCAGTCCTGGACTAGCGGGAGGGCCGGCGAACACCGGGGAGCTGTTTTTT
-	-	TRBJ2-7	12	TRBV29-1	CSIEVGSYEQYF	TGCAGCATTGAAGTCGGTAGCTACGAGCAGTACTTC
TRBD2	-	TRBJ2-7	16	TRBV5-1	CASSFRSSGRACEQYF	TGCGCCAGCAGCTTCAGGTCTTCCGGGAGGGCTTGCGAGCAGTACTTC
-	-	TRBJ2-3	15	TRBV27	CASSFAGANLDTQYF	TGTGCCAGCAGTTTTGCGGGGGCTAATCTCGATACGCAGTATTTT
TRBD1	few	TRBJ2-7	15	TRBV5-1	CASSLYRTGSSEQYF	TGCGCCAGCAGCTTGTATCGGACAGGGAGTAGCGAGCAGTACTTC